This T cell receptor (beta chain) emerged from a study of blood T cell repertoires in COVID-19. Background on the study: Specimens from acute and convalescent COVID-19 originated in the United States, Italy and Spain.

Methods used by the authors: The assay estimated nucleated cells by amplifying reference gene primers. Here immunoSEQ multiplex PCR was the method, and the copy in TCRdb shows in-frame clones only, minus some. The DNA gave D and trimming, while V, J and clone size come from that table. The sample consists of 91,000 or so clones, approximately 82% of them appearing once. Material for sequencing was peripheral blood. This receptor was obtained from a middle-aged man with active or convalescent COVID-19.

The DNA for the CDR3 is TGTGCCAGCAGCTTAGTGCTGGGGCCGTACCAAGAGACCCAGTACTTC. Its translation is CASSLVLGPYQETQYF. This chain joins TRBV11-2 and TRBJ2-5, with a tentative D call TRBD1 (5 bases). The CDR3 sequence is 16 residues long. The germline CDR1 and CDR2 sequences are SGHAT and FQNNGV. Trimming pared 1 base from V and 0 bases from J, leaving 12 bases between.